The subject of this entry is one T cell receptor (beta chain). Its matching antigen is unknown. This entry comes from a study of T cells expressing NK-cell markers. Overall study findings and caveats: The dominant NKG2C+ clonotypes represented about 1.0-8% of CD8+ T cells in six donors.

Libraries used 5'RACE template switching adding universal primer site and UMIs. TCRdb processed the 5' RACE reads again and assigns one entry to each CDR3 protein, with no DNA. This sample's clone table lists about 410,000 distinct CDR3 sequences. The germline V gene has CDR1 SGHRS and CDR2 YFSETQ. CDR3 length equals 13 residues. The clonotype originates from a woman between 45 and 60 years old in good health. The chain couples TRBV5-1 to TRBJ2-2. Specimen: blood T cells: a sorted CD56 or NKG2C T cell subset, CD4+ or CD8+ T cells, or bulk PBMC T cells (not recorded which). CDR3 sequence: CASGFRNTGELFF.